The 18 T cell receptor beta chains presented below share a single source sample, sequenced in a study of post-analysis software for immune sequencing data. Findings of the study overall: Higher frequency in patients than in controls was seen for a handful of TRBV segments, with TRBV5-6, TRBV5-1 and TRBV20-1 among them.

The antigens for these receptors are not known. Every TCR beta cDNA library bore unique molecular identifiers. TCRdb re-derived calls from the PCR reads in MiXCR, one entry per CDR3 protein. Of hundreds of thousands of distinct CDR3 sequences detected, approximately 59% appear once; the ten largest clones hold about 11%. Source material: blood. These TCRs come from a girl under 10 years old with multiple sclerosis.

CDR3 sequence: CASSRQMQPEKLFF. CDR3 bases: TGTGCCAGCAGCCGACAAATGCAGCCCGAAAAACTGTTTTTT. V and J are TRBV7-9 and TRBJ1-4; D call uncertain. Per germline, CDR1 SEHNR and CDR2 FQNEAQ (reference sequence). The CDR3 length is 14 residues. Trimming pared 5 bases from V and 8 bases from J, leaving 15 bases between.

This clonotype was detected a few times. The J gene is TRBJ1-5, the V gene TRBV6-5, with D possibly matching TRBD1 (5 bases). Germline CDR1 and CDR2: MNHEY and SVGAGI. The CDR3 contains 17 residues. Between the trimmed V and J ends, which lost 0 bases and 1 base, there was a span of 13 bases. The CDR3 sequence: CASSYSKITGSNQPQHF. The DNA of the CDR3 is TGTGCCAGCAGTTACTCGAAAATCACAGGCAGCAATCAGCCCCAGCATTTT.

The chain joins TRBV7-9 to TRBJ2-1; D not resolved. Looked up from germline, CDR1 is SEHNR and CDR2 is FQNEAQ (reference sequence). V lost 7 bases, J lost 5 bases, and 9 bases lay in between. This CDR3 contains 12 residues. The chain's CDR3 is CASTSGNNEQFF. CDR3 DNA: TGTGCCAGCACCTCAGGAAACAATGAGCAGTTCTTC.

This clonotype was found a few times. The rearrangement links TRBV20-1 to TRBJ2-5; 7 bases fit TRBD2. J gave up 5 bases and V 0 bases, and 15 bases lay outside the gene matches. CDR1 is DFQATT, CDR2 SNEGSKA, per germline (reference sequence). This CDR3 has 17 residues. This chain's CDR3 is CSARDRPTSTHGETQYF. The CDR3 DNA reads TGCAGTGCTAGAGACCGTCCGACTAGCACCCACGGGGAGACCCAGTACTTC.

This chain connects TRBV20-1 to TRBJ2-7; 9 bases agree with TRBD2. V lost 5 bases, J lost 1 base, and 6 bases stayed unmatched. CDR3 length equals 14 residues. Germline values: CDR1 DFQATT, CDR2 SNEGSKA (reference sequence). This chain's CDR3 is CSAPVAGGSYEQYF. CDR3 nucleotides: TGCAGTGCTCCGGTGGCGGGAGGGTCCTACGAGCAGTACTTC.

The gene calls are TRBV5-1 and TRBJ2-3, with TRBD2 matching over 7 bases. The CDR3 loop spans 17 amino acids. V was clipped by 4 bases and J by 5 bases; unmatched bases: 16. Germline CDR1 reads SGHRS; CDR2 reads YFSETQ. For the CDR3, the DNA is TGCGCCAGCAGCCTGAGTCCTAGCGGACCAGCACAAGATACGCAGTATTTT. Translating it yields CASSLSPSGPAQDTQYF.

This sequence joins TRBV12-3 or TRBV12-4 and TRBJ1-1, with 11 bases matching TRBD1. V lost 7 bases to trimming and J lost 3 bases; unmatched junction nucleotides: 16. The CDR3 has 18 residues. This chain's CDR3 is CASTHTGQGAEGDTEAFF. CDR3 DNA: TGTGCCAGCACCCACACCGGACAGGGGGCGGAGGGTGACACTGAAGCTTTCTTT.

The V gene is TRBV28, the J gene TRBJ1-2; 8 nucleotides line up with TRBD1. The germline V gene has CDR1 MDHEN and CDR2 SYDVKM. The CDR3 contains 13 residues. V dropped 4 bases and J dropped 8; count of bases not matched to a gene: 6. The CDR3: CASSSRTGWGYTF. The DNA of the CDR3 is TGTGCCAGCAGTTCCCGGACAGGGTGGGGCTACACCTTC.

The chain joins TRBV6-1 to TRBJ1-5; no clear D gene. There are 18 residues in the CDR3. V dropped 4 bases and J dropped 9 bases, with 28 bases sitting between them. Germline CDR1 and CDR2: MNHNS and SASEGT. The CDR3 spells CASSARAGGVTPIWPQHF. The DNA for the CDR3 is TGTGCCAGCAGTGCCCGAGCAGGTGGCGTGACCCCAATTTGGCCCCAGCATTTT.

The chain has TRBV20-1 and TRBJ2-1; the match to TRBD2 covers 8 bases. This CDR3 is 14 amino acids long. V gave up 3 bases and J gave up 5 bases; unmatched junction bases: 6. Germline CDR1 DFQATT, CDR2 SNEGSKA (reference sequence). CDR3 region: CSARPAGVHNEQFF. DNA for the CDR3: TGCAGTGCTAGGCCAGCGGGGGTCCACAATGAGCAGTTCTTC.

The chain employs TRBV4-2 and TRBJ2-7; TRBD2 matches 12 bases. J lost 0 bases, V lost 4 bases, and 10 bases had no gene match. The germline gives CDR1 LGHNA, CDR2 YNFKEQ. CDR3 length: 18 amino acids. The CDR3 is CASSLGLAGTSSSYEQYF. The CDR3 DNA reads TGTGCCAGCAGCCTCGGACTAGCGGGAACTTCGAGCTCCTACGAGCAGTACTTC.

The chain is built from TRBV29-1 and TRBJ1-2; weak D call: TRBD1 (5 bases). The CDR3 consists of 13 residues. V shed 7 bases and J shed 4 bases, with 16 bases lying between them. From germline, CDR1 is SQVTM and CDR2 ANQGSEA. CDR3 coding DNA: TGCAGCGGTGAGGGGATCCCGCTCTATGGCTACACCTTC. It codes for CSGEGIPLYGYTF. Drawing the rest from reference TRBV29-1 and TRBJ1-2, the complete variable domain is SAVISQKPSRDICQRGTSLTIQCQVDSQVTMMFWYRQQPGQSLTLIATANQGSEATYESGFVIDKFPISRPNLTFSTLTVSNMSPEDSSIYLCSGEGIPLYGYTFGSGTRLTVV.

The chain couples TRBV20-1 to TRBJ1-1, with D possibly being TRBD1 (6 bases). In germline, CDR1 is DFQATT, CDR2 SNEGSKA (reference sequence). The V gene lost 6 bases and the J gene lost 1 base, with 12 bases spanning the gap. CDR3 size: 13 residues. CDR3 DNA: TGCAGTGCCCAACCGACAGGGAACACTGAAGCTTTCTTT. Its protein product is CSAQPTGNTEAFF.

V is TRBV29-1 and J is TRBJ1-2; D may be TRBD1 (5 bases). The germline gives CDR1 SQVTM, CDR2 ANQGSEA. The CDR3 runs to 15 residues. V was trimmed by 0 bases and J by 1 base, leaving 12 bases between them. Here the CDR3 reads CSVEDGPGLNYGYTF. For the CDR3, the DNA is TGCAGCGTTGAAGATGGGCCGGGGCTTAACTATGGCTACACCTTC.

This clonotype was observed many times. This chain uses TRBV5-1 with TRBJ2-7, with no clear D. CDR1 is SGHRS and CDR2 is YFSETQ in the germline V gene. This CDR3 contains 13 residues. Trimming pared 0 bases from V and 0 bases from J, leaving 4 bases between. This chain's CDR3 is CASSLVSSYEQYF. The CDR3 nucleotides read TGCGCCAGCAGCTTGGTGTCCTCCTACGAGCAGTACTTC.

This clonotype appeared a few times. V gene TRBV29-1 combines with J gene TRBJ2-1, with TRBD1 identical over 7 bases. The CDR3 extends over 15 amino acids. CDR1 and CDR2 from the germline V gene are SQVTM and ANQGSEA. V was clipped by 8 bases and J by 0 bases; unmatched bases: 10. The CDR3 is CSLIEDRFSYNEQFF. CDR3 sequence (DNA): TGCAGCCTTATTGAGGACAGGTTCTCCTACAATGAGCAGTTCTTC.

The chain recombines TRBV27 with TRBJ2-4, with TRBD2 matching 10 bases. Unmatched junction bases numbered 2, after V lost 0 bases and J lost 12 bases. Germline CDR1 is MNHEY and CDR2 is SMNVEV (reference sequence). This CDR3 spans 13 amino acids. The CDR3 loop reads CASSLSASGSQYF. In nucleotides, the CDR3 is TGTGCCAGCAGTTTATCTGCTAGCGGGAGTCAGTACTTC.

This clonotype has a handful of counts. The rearrangement links TRBV27 to TRBJ2-1; TRBD2 agrees at 9 bases. The CDR3 has 14 amino acids. The J segment lost 4 bases and the V segment lost 7 bases, leaving 5 bases of the junction unmatched. Germline V gene lookup returns CDR1 MNHEY and CDR2 SMNVEV (reference sequence). The CDR3: CASKLAGLYNEQFF. For the CDR3, the DNA is TGTGCCAGCAAACTAGCGGGTTTGTACAATGAGCAGTTCTTC.